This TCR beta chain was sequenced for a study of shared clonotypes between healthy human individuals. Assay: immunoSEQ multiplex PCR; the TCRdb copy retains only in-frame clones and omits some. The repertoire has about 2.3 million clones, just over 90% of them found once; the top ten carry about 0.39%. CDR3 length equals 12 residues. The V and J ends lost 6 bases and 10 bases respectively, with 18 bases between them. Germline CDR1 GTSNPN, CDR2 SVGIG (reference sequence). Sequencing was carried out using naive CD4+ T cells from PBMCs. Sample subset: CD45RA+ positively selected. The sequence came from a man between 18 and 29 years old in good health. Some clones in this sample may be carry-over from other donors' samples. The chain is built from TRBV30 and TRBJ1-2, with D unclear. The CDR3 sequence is CACRQETIAYTF. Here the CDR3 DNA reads TGTGCCTGCCGCCAAGAAACCATTGCCTACACCTTC.